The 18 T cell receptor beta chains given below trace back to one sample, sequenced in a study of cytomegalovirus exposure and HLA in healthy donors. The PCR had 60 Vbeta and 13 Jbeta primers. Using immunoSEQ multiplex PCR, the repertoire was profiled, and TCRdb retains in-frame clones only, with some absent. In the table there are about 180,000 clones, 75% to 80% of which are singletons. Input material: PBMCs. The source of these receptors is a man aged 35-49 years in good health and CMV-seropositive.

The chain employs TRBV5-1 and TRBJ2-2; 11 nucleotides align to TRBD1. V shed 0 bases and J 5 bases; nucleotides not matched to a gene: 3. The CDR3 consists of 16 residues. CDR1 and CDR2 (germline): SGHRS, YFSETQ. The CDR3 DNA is TGCGCCAGCAGCTTGGGGACAGGGGGCGCGACCGGGGAGCTGTTTTTT. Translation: CASSLGTGGATGELFF.

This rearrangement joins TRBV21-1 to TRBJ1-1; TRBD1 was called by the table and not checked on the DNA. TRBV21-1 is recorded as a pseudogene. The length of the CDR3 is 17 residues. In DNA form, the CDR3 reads TGTGCCAGCAGCTCCCCACCGGACAGGGGAGTGAACACTGAAGCTTTCTTT. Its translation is CASSSPPDRGVNTEAFF.

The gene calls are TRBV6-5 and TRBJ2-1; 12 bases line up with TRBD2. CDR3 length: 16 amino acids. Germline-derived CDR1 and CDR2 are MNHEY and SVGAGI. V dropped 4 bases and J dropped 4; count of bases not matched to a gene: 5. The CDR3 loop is CASSFLAGGPYNEQFF. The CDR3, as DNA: TGTGCCAGCAGTTTCCTAGCGGGAGGGCCTTACAATGAGCAGTTCTTC.

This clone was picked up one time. CDR3 sequence reads: CASSTDRGGNTIYF. The CDR3 nucleotides read TGCGCCAGCAGCACAGACAGGGGAGGAAACACCATATATTTT. The rearrangement joins TRBV5-1 to TRBJ1-3; TRBD1 matches at 8 bases. Looked up from germline, CDR1 is SGHRS and CDR2 is YFSETQ. The CDR3 extends over 14 amino acids. The V segment lost 4 bases and the J segment 4 bases; nucleotides outside the gene matches: 4.

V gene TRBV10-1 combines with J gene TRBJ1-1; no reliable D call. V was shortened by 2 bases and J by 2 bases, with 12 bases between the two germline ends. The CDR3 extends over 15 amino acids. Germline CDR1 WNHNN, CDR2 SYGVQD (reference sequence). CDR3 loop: CASSEGQGSNTEAFF. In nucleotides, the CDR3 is TGCGCCAGCAGTGAGGGCCAAGGGAGTAACACTGAAGCTTTCTTT.

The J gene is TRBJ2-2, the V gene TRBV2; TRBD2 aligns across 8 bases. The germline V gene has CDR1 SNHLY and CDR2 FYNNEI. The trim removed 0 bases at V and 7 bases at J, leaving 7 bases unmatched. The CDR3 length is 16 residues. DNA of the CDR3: TGTGCCAGCAGTGAAGCGTGGGGTAGCGGGATCGGGGAGCTGTTTTTT. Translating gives CASSEAWGSGIGELFF. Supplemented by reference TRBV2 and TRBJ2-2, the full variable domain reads EPEVTQTPSHQVTQMGQEVILRCVPISNHLYFYWYRQILGQKVEFLVSFYNNEISEKSEIFDDQFSVERPDGSNFTLKIRSTKLEDSAMYFCASSEAWGSGIGELFFGEGSRLTVL.

The CDR3 nucleotides are TGTGCCATCAGGAGGACTAGCGGCTACGAGCAGTACTTC. Translated, it gives CAIRRTSGYEQYF. V is TRBV10-3 and J is TRBJ2-7, with 10 bases matching TRBD2. The V gene end was trimmed by 6 bases and the J gene end by 3 bases; junction bases not matched to a gene: 2. CDR1 and CDR2 from the germline V gene are ENHRY and SYGVKD. CDR3 size: 13 residues.

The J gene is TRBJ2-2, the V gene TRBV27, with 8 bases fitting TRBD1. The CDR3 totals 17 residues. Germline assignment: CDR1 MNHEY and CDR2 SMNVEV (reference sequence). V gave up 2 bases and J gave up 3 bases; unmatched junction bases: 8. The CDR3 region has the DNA TGTGCCAGCAGTTTAATCCAGGGGGCTAGGGACACCGGGGAGCTGTTTTTT. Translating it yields CASSLIQGARDTGELFF.

DNA for the CDR3: TGTGCCAGCAGCGTAGGGCCGGGTCTGAACACTGAAGCTTTCTTT. Translated: CASSVGPGLNTEAFF. The chain links TRBV9 to TRBJ1-1; D not resolved. Looked up from germline, CDR1 is SGDLS and CDR2 is YYNGEE. With 0 bases removed from V and 0 bases from J, the gap between germline ends came to 9 bases. This CDR3 contains 15 residues.

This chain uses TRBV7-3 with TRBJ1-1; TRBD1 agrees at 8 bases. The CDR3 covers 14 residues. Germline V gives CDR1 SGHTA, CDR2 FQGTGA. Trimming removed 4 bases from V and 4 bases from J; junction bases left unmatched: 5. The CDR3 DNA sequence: TGTGCCAGCAGCTCCTCAGGGGGCAGCACTGAAGCTTTCTTT. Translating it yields CASSSSGGSTEAFF.

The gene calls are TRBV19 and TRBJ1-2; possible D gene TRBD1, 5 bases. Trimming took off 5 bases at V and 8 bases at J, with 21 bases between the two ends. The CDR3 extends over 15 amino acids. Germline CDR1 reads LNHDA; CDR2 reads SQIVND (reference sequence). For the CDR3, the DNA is TGTGCCAGTAGTCCCCGAGCGGGACGCTCAGGGGGCTACACCTTC. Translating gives CASSPRAGRSGGYTF.

The CDR3 protein is CASSEAGGNLNYGYTF. The CDR3 DNA sequence: TGTGCCAGCAGTGAAGCAGGAGGGAATCTTAACTATGGCTACACCTTC. V is TRBV2 and J is TRBJ1-2; D ambiguous. This CDR3 comprises 16 residues. Trimming removed 0 bases at V and 1 base at J, with 12 bases between. Germline V gene data show CDR1 as SNHLY and CDR2 as FYNNEI.

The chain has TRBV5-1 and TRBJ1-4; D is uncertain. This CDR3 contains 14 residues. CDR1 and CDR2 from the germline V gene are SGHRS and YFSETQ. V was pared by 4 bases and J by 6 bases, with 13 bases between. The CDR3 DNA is TGCGCCAGCAGCCCCCGCAGCGGGTATGAAAAACTGTTTTTT. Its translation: CASSPRSGYEKLFF.

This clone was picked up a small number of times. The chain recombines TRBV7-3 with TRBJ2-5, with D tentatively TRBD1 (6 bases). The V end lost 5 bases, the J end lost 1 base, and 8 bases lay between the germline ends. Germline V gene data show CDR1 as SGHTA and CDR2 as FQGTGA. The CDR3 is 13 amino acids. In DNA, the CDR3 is TGTGCCAGCAGCCGGGACATCCAAGAGACCCAGTACTTC. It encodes CASSRDIQETQYF. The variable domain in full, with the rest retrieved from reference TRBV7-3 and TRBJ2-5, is GAGVSQTPSNKVTEKGKYVELRCDPISGHTALYWYRQSLGQGPEFLIYFQGTGAADDSGLPNDRFFAVRPEGSVSTLKIQRTERGDSAVYLCASSRDIQETQYFGPGTRLLVL.

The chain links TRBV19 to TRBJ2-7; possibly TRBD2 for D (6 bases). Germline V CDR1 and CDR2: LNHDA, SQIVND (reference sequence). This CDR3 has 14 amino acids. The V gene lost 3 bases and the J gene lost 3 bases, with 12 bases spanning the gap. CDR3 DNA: TGTGCCAGTAGTATGGGCCCGGGGGACTACGAGCAGTACTTC. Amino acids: CASSMGPGDYEQYF.

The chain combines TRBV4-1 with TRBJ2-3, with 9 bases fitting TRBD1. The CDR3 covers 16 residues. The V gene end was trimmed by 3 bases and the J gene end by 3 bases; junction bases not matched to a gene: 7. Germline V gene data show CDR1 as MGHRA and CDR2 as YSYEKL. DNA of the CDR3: TGCGCCAGCAGCCACCCGGGACAGGGTGCTACAGATACGCAGTATTTT. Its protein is CASSHPGQGATDTQYF.

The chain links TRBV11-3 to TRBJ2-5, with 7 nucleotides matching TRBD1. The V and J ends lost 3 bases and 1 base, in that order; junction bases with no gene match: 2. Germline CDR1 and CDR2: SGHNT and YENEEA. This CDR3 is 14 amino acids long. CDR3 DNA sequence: TGTGCCAGCAGCTTCGGACAGGCCCAAGAGACCCAGTACTTC. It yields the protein CASSFGQAQETQYF.

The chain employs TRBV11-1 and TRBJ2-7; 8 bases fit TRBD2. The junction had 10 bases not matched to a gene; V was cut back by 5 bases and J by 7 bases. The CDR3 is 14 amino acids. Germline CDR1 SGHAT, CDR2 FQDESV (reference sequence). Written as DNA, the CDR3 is TGTGCCAGCAGCCGGGGACTAGAGCCCCGGGAGCAGTACTTC. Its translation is CASSRGLEPREQYF.